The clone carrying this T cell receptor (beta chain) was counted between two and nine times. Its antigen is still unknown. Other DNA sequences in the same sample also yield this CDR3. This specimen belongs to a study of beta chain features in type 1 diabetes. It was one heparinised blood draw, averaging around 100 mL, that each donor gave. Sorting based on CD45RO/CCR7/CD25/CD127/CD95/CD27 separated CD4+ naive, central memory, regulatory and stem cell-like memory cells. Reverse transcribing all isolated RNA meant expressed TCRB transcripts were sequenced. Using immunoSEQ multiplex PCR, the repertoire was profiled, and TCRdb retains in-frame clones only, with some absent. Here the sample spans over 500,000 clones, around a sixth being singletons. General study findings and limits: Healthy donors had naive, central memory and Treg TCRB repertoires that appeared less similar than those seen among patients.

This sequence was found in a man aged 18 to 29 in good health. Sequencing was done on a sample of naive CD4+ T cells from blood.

The CDR3 sequence is CASSLGAAYNEQFF. CDR3 bases: TGCGCCAGCAGCTTGGGGGCGGCTTACAATGAGCAGTTCTTC. The gene calls are TRBV5-1 and TRBJ2-1; D remains unclear. With 0 bases removed from V and 4 bases from J, the gap between germline ends came to 8 bases. CDR1 and CDR2 from the germline V gene are SGHRS and YFSETQ. The CDR3 is 14 residues long.